The 9 T cell receptor beta chains listed next were all sequenced from one sample in a study of response to subunit inactivated influenza vaccine. TCRdb reprocessed the RT-PCR reads with MiXCR, giving one entry per CDR3 protein. Among hundreds of thousands of distinct CDR3 sequences listed, around 20% were seen once. Sequenced here: PBMCs from blood, sampled about 5 days after vaccination. Receptor source: a man in his fifties or sixties who received an inactivated influenza vaccine.

This clonotype has a handful of counts. The chain joins TRBV13 to TRBJ2-5, with 8 bases that match TRBD2. The CDR3 covers 16 residues. J was trimmed by 0 bases and V by 5 bases; bases with no gene match: 8. Germline V gives CDR1 PRHDT, CDR2 FYEKMQ (reference sequence). The DNA of the CDR3 is TGTGCCAGCAGCCCCTGGCTAGCGGGCGACCAAGAGACCCAGTACTTC. Its protein product is CASSPWLAGDQETQYF.

This clonotype has a handful of counts. The chain couples TRBV20-1 to TRBJ1-3; 9 bases are shared with TRBD1. CDR1 and CDR2 (germline): DFQATT, SNEGSKA (reference sequence). Trimming removed 6 bases from V and 2 bases from J; junction bases left unmatched: 8. The CDR3 totals 15 residues. CDR3 region: CSARDRVSPGNTIYF. The CDR3 bases are TGCAGTGCCAGGGACAGGGTATCACCTGGAAACACCATATATTTT.

This clonotype has a handful of counts. This chain uses TRBV7-2 with TRBJ2-3; TRBD2 matches 8 bases. This CDR3 comprises 18 residues. V was clipped by 2 bases and J by 2 bases; unmatched bases: 12. Per the germline V gene, CDR1 is SGHTA and CDR2 is FQGNSA. CDR3 nucleotide sequence: TGTGCCAGCAGCTTAACGGGCCCTAGCGGGTTCACCACAGATACGCAGTATTTT. Translating it yields CASSLTGPSGFTTDTQYF. The full variable domain, rest sourced from reference TRBV7-2 and TRBJ2-3, is GAGVSQSPSNKVTEKGKDVELRCDPISGHTALYWYRQSLGQGLEFLIYFQGNSAPDKSGLPSDRFSAERTGGSVSTLTIQRTQQEDSAVYLCASSLTGPSGFTTDTQYFGPGTRLTVL.

This clonotype was counted between two and nine times. The rearrangement uses TRBV10-3 and TRBJ2-6; 8 nucleotides line up with TRBD2. The germline CDR1 and CDR2 sequences are ENHRY and SYGVKD. CDR3 length: 16 amino acids. V shed 10 bases and J 0 bases; nucleotides not matched to a gene: 8. The DNA of the CDR3 is TGTGCCAACCGAGCGGGAGAGCGCTCTGGGGCCAACGTCCTGACTTTC. Its translation: CANRAGERSGANVLTF.

The chain couples TRBV4-1 to TRBJ2-2; D is undetermined. The CDR3 totals 13 residues. V lost 5 bases and J 6 bases, leaving 10 bases between the germline ends. Germline CDR1 MGHRA, CDR2 YSYEKL. The CDR3 DNA follows: TGCGCCAGCAGCATCGAAGAGTCCGGGGAGCTGTTTTTT. Encoded protein: CASSIEESGELFF.

This clonotype showed up many times. The rearrangement uses TRBV29-1 and TRBJ1-2; 12 bases align to TRBD1. CDR1 and CDR2 from the germline V gene are SQVTM and ANQGSEA. The CDR3 length is 14 residues. V lost 6 bases, J lost 6 bases, and 8 bases stayed unmatched. The CDR3: CSVLPGTGGDGYTF. For the CDR3, the DNA is TGCAGCGTACTTCCCGGGACAGGGGGCGATGGCTACACCTTC. Based on the CDR3 plus reference TRBV29-1 and TRBJ1-2, the full variable domain is SAVISQKPSRDICQRGTSLTIQCQVDSQVTMMFWYRQQPGQSLTLIATANQGSEATYESGFVIDKFPISRPNLTFSTLTVSNMSPEDSSIYLCSVLPGTGGDGYTFGSGTRLTVV.

This chain joins TRBV7-2 and TRBJ1-5; TRBD1 matches 7 bases. J lost 5 bases, V lost 6 bases, and 10 bases had no gene match. The CDR3 is 15 residues long. CDR1 and CDR2 from the germline V gene are SGHTA and FQGNSA. CDR3 bases: TGTGCCAGCAGAGGTATAGGGGGCGGGGATCAGCCCCAGCATTTT. Residues: CASRGIGGGDQPQHF.

The chain couples TRBV20-1 to TRBJ1-5; D is possibly TRBD1 (5 bases). Trimming took off 6 bases at V and 3 bases at J, with 12 bases between the two ends. Germline values: CDR1 DFQATT, CDR2 SNEGSKA (reference sequence). The CDR3 spans 13 residues. Here the CDR3 DNA reads TGCAGTGCGGGTGGGGGTGACAATCAGCCCCAGCATTTT. Protein: CSAGGGDNQPQHF.

Here the CDR3 DNA reads TGTGCCAGCAGCTTAGTGTTCGGGGGACGCACAGATACGCAGTATTTT. Its translation is CASSLVFGGRTDTQYF. This rearrangement joins TRBV7-8 to TRBJ2-3; weak D call: TRBD2 (6 bases). The CDR3 runs to 16 residues. In germline, CDR1 is SGHVS, CDR2 FQNEAQ. V was shortened by 1 base and J by 1 base, with 12 bases between the two germline ends.